Shown below are 10 T cell receptor beta chains from a single sample sequenced in a study of blood T cell repertoires in COVID-19. Only in-frame clones appear in the TCRdb table, and some are missing; sequencing was by immunoSEQ multiplex PCR. The repertoire includes approximately 380,000 clones, approximately 90% of them detected once, and 0.8% to 0.9% sits in the top ten. Sequenced input: PBMCs or T cells enriched from blood (not recorded which). Receptors originate from a woman between 40 and 55 years old who had been exposed to COVID-19.

V gene TRBV6-5 combines with J gene TRBJ2-3, with 10 bases aligning to TRBD1. Germline trimming cut 5 bases from V and 0 bases from J; bases unmatched to any gene: 2. In germline, CDR1 is MNHEY, CDR2 SVGAGI. The CDR3 has 15 amino acids. The CDR3 is CASSKDRGSTDTQYF. The CDR3 nucleotides are TGTGCCAGCAGTAAGGACAGGGGGAGCACAGATACGCAGTATTTT.

In regard to this clone: This same CDR3 is encoded by further DNA sequences in the sample. This chain uses TRBV30 with TRBJ2-1; D remains ambiguous. The ends were cut back, 0 bases at V and 4 bases at J, with 7 bases in the middle. The CDR3 is 13 residues long. CDR1 and CDR2 (germline): GTSNPN, SVGIG (reference sequence). The CDR3 coding sequence is TGTGCCTGGAGTGTAAACAGATACAATGAGCAGTTCTTC. This gives the protein CAWSVNRYNEQFF.

The chain uses TRBV6-6 and TRBJ2-2; D is perhaps TRBD2 (6 bases). Germline CDR1 MNHNY, CDR2 SVGAGI (reference sequence). CDR3 size: 14 residues. Trimming cost V 8 bases and J 4 bases, with 14 bases left between them. CDR3 in amino acids: CASSRDFPTGELFF. CDR3 nucleotide sequence: TGTGCCAGCTCTAGGGACTTCCCCACCGGGGAGCTGTTTTTT.

The chain carries TRBV30 and TRBJ1-3, with a weak D call TRBD1 (5 bases). Trimming removed 3 bases at V and 3 bases at J, with 12 bases between. The length of the CDR3 is 14 residues. In germline, CDR1 is GTSNPN, CDR2 SVGIG (reference sequence). For the CDR3, the DNA is TGTGCCTGGAGGAACAGGAGCCGTGGAAACACCATATATTTT. This sequence encodes CAWRNRSRGNTIYF. The entire variable domain, with the rest obtained from reference TRBV30 and TRBJ1-3, is as follows: SQTIHQWPATLVQPVGSPLSLECTVEGTSNPNLYWYRQAAGRGLQLLFYSVGIGQISSEVPQNLSASRPQDRQFILSSKKLLLSDSGFYLCAWRNRSRGNTIYFGEGSWLTVV.

The chain uses TRBV4-2 and TRBJ1-1; 8 positions match TRBD1. Trimming cost V 0 bases and J 3 bases; bases outside gene matches: 3. Germline V CDR1 and CDR2: LGHNA, YNFKEQ. There are 15 residues in the CDR3. As DNA, the CDR3 is TGTGCCAGCAGCCAAGATCACAGGGGGGACACTGAAGCTTTCTTT. Protein: CASSQDHRGDTEAFF.

The chain employs TRBV4-2 and TRBJ2-3; 10 positions match TRBD2. The CDR3 sequence is 17 residues long. J lost 5 bases, V lost 0 bases, and 8 bases had no gene match. Germline values: CDR1 LGHNA, CDR2 YNFKEQ. The CDR3 sequence: CASSQELRAGGQDTQYF. The CDR3 region has the DNA TGTGCCAGCAGCCAAGAACTCCGAGCGGGGGGGCAAGATACGCAGTATTTT.

This rearrangement joins TRBV3-1 (or the pseudogene TRBV3-2) to TRBJ1-2; the D gene is possibly TRBD1 (6 bases). CDR3 length: 14 amino acids. CDR1 is LGHDT and CDR2 is YNNKEL in the germline V gene (reference sequence). Trimming stripped 1 base from V and 10 bases from J, with 16 bases between. The CDR3 bases are TGTGCCAGCAGCCAAGTTGGGGGCGTAAACGACTACACCTTC. Translating gives CASSQVGGVNDYTF.

This clone was recorded only once. J is TRBJ1-1 and V is TRBV7-2; D call uncertain. The length of the CDR3 is 16 residues. The germline gives CDR1 SGHTA, CDR2 FQGNSA. V shed 1 base and J shed 6 bases, with 18 bases lying between them. CDR3 sequence (DNA): TGTGCCAGCAGCTTAGATTTCAGGCCCACTCGACCTGAAGCTTTCTTT. Protein sequence: CASSLDFRPTRPEAFF. The whole variable domain, remainder taken from reference TRBV7-2 and TRBJ1-1, is GAGVSQSPSNKVTEKGKDVELRCDPISGHTALYWYRQSLGQGLEFLIYFQGNSAPDKSGLPSDRFSAERTGGSVSTLTIQRTQQEDSAVYLCASSLDFRPTRPEAFFGQGTRLTVV.

The J gene is TRBJ1-3, the V gene TRBV2; D call uncertain. The CDR3 consists of 14 residues. The V and J ends lost 4 bases and 1 base respectively, with 8 bases between them. The germline gives CDR1 SNHLY, CDR2 FYNNEI. The DNA of the CDR3 is TGTGCCAGCAGTGTTGGGAGTTCTGGAAACACCATATATTTT. Translated, it gives CASSVGSSGNTIYF.

This rearrangement joins TRBV3-1 (or the pseudogene TRBV3-2) to TRBJ1-5; possibly TRBD1 for D (6 bases). CDR3 length: 14 amino acids. The germline V gene encodes CDR1 LGHDT and CDR2 YNNKEL (reference sequence). V shed 4 bases and J shed 1 base, with 8 bases lying between them. This CDR3 reads CASSPQGSNQPQHF. The CDR3 DNA reads as TGTGCCAGCAGCCCTCAGGGGAGCAATCAGCCCCAGCATTTT.